These T cell receptor beta chains were read from a single sample in a study of cytomegalovirus exposure and HLA in healthy donors. The table came from immunoSEQ multiplex PCR; TCRdb's copy has only in-frame clones and leaves some out. Of 95,000 to 150,000 clones in the sample, about 78% were seen once. Sequenced input: PBMCs. The receptor set was obtained from a woman between 40 and 55 years old in good health and CMV-seropositive. Both conserved end residues are part of each CDR3. Fields, in order: D gene, V gene, clone size, J gene, CDR3 protein, CDR3 DNA. A D gene is named only where the DNA matches it firmly. Expanded clones get a size class; other rows say once, few or many, or leave the size out.

.	TRBV7-2	few	TRBJ2-3	CASSFARGANTDTQYF	TGTGCCAGCAGCTTCGCCCGGGGGGCAAACACAGATACGCAGTATTTT
.	TRBV5-8	.	TRBJ2-2	CASSLAGLQTNTGELFF	TGTGCCAGCAGCTTGGCCGGTTTACAGACGAACACCGGGGAGCTGTTTTTT
.	TRBV7-2	once	TRBJ2-2	CASSLMTGNTGELFF	TGTGCCAGCAGCCTAATGACGGGGAACACCGGGGAGCTGTTTTTT
.	TRBV2	.	TRBJ1-4	CASSEETGVINEKLFF	TGTGCCAGCAGTGAAGAGACGGGGGTCATTAATGAAAAACTGTTTTTT
.	TRBV28	.	TRBJ2-3	CASMMGAHTDTQYF	TGTGCCAGCATGATGGGGGCACACACAGATACGCAGTATTTT
TRBD1	TRBV2	.	TRBJ2-3	CASRTGGSRITDTQYF	TGTGCCAGCAGGACAGGGGGTTCCCGGATCACAGATACGCAGTATTTT
TRBD1	TRBV28	few	TRBJ2-7	CASRRMWGQPNEQYF	TGTGCCAGCCGAAGGATGTGGGGACAGCCCAACGAGCAGTACTTC
.	TRBV18	.	TRBJ1-4	CASSPLQAGGEKLFF	TGTGCCAGCTCACCTCTACAGGCCGGGGGGGAAAAACTGTTTTTT
.	TRBV6-6	.	TRBJ1-1	CASKILPIPEAFF	TGTGCCAGCAAAATACTACCCATACCTGAAGCTTTCTTT
.	TRBV5-8	.	TRBJ1-1	CASSLAADTEAFF	TGTGCCAGCAGCTTGGCGGCGGACACTGAAGCTTTCTTT
.	TRBV4-1	.	TRBJ2-3	CASSQVLRGGFSDTQYF	TGCGCCAGCAGCCAAGTCTTGAGAGGGGGATTCTCAGATACGCAGTATTTT
TRBD1	TRBV9	.	TRBJ1-4	CASSATGAPEKLFF	TGTGCCAGCAGCGCGACAGGGGCTCCCGAAAAACTGTTTTTT
TRBD2	TRBV7-2	.	TRBJ2-7	CASSQDNSGGYEQYF	TGTGCCAGCAGCCAGGACAATTCGGGGGGGTACGAGCAGTACTTC
.	TRBV6-5	.	TRBJ1-1	CASTLGGEAFF	TGTGCCAGCACCCTTGGGGGGGAAGCTTTCTTT
.	TRBV9	.	TRBJ1-6	CASSVEAGEWGSPLHF	TGTGCCAGCAGCGTAGAGGCAGGGGAATGGGGTTCACCCCTCCACTTT
.	TRBV6-1	.	TRBJ2-6	CASSGQVSGANVLTF	TGTGCCAGCAGTGGACAGGTCTCTGGGGCCAACGTCCTGACTTTC
.	TRBV5-8	.	TRBJ1-2	CASSLAVNYGYTF	TGTGCCAGCAGCTTGGCGGTGAACTATGGCTACACCTTC
TRBD1	TRBV19	.	TRBJ2-3	CASSTGGAGTDTQYF	TGTGCCAGTAGTACAGGGGGAGCCGGCACAGATACGCAGTATTTT
.	TRBV18	.	TRBJ2-7	CASSPLQVSYEQYF	TGTGCCAGCTCACCACTGCAGGTCTCCTACGAGCAGTACTTC
.	TRBV5-1	.	TRBJ1-1	CASSLGIRGMYTEAFF	TGCGCCAGCAGCTTGGGTATCAGGGGCATGTACACTGAAGCTTTCTTT
.	TRBV19	.	TRBJ1-1	CASLGSEAFF	TGTGCCAGCCTTGGCAGTGAAGCTTTCTTT
TRBD2	TRBV5-1	.	TRBJ2-1	CATAGLAGGEQFF	TGCGCCACCGCGGGACTAGCGGGGGGTGAGCAGTTCTTC
TRBD1	TRBV6-6	.	TRBJ1-5	CASRRQGVSNQPQHF	TGTGCCAGCAGGCGACAGGGTGTTAGCAATCAGCCCCAGCATTTT
TRBD1	TRBV6-6	.	TRBJ2-5	CASSRQGEGQETQYF	TGTGCCAGCAGTAGACAGGGGGAAGGCCAAGAGACCCAGTACTTC
TRBD1	TRBV5-1	.	TRBJ1-4	CASSWGQGVGEKLFF	TGCGCCAGCAGCTGGGGACAGGGAGTCGGCGAAAAACTGTTTTTT
TRBD2	TRBV6-6	.	TRBJ2-1	CASSYATSGPEQFF	TGTGCCAGCAGTTACGCAACTAGCGGTCCTGAGCAGTTCTTC
TRBD1	TRBV6-1	.	TRBJ1-2	CASESGGLGYGYTF	TGTGCCAGCGAGTCAGGGGGCCTTGGGTATGGCTACACCTTC
TRBD1	TRBV7-9	few	TRBJ1-4	CASSLGQGEEKLFF	TGTGCCAGCAGCTTGGGACAGGGGGAGGAAAAACTGTTTTTT
TRBD1	TRBV7-2	.	TRBJ1-2	CASSLAGRGLSNYGYTF	TGTGCCAGCAGCTTAGCTGGCAGGGGGCTCTCTAACTATGGCTACACCTTC